These 21 T cell receptor beta chains were all obtained from the same sample, sequenced in a study of OX40 agonist ivuxolimab in advanced cancers. Generated by immunoSEQ multiplex PCR, the TCRdb table keeps only in-frame clones and is missing some. The sample lists tens of thousands of clones; approximately 78% were seen once. This material consisted of CD4+ or CD8+ T cells sorted from blood, taken in a trial of the OX40 agonist ivuxolimab. The origin of the receptors is an adult with an advanced solid tumor such as melanoma, head and neck, liver or kidney cancer.

V is TRBV29-1 and J is TRBJ2-5; 7 nucleotides line up with TRBD2. V was pared by 3 bases and J by 2 bases, with 3 bases of the junction left unmatched. The CDR3 length is 13 residues. The germline V gene has CDR1 SQVTM and CDR2 ANQGSEA. CDR3 sequence: CSVEGGSQETQYF. DNA for the CDR3: TGCAGCGTTGAGGGGGGGTCGCAAGAGACCCAGTACTTC. Supplemented by reference TRBV29-1 and TRBJ2-5, the full variable domain reads SAVISQKPSRDICQRGTSLTIQCQVDSQVTMMFWYRQQPGQSLTLIATANQGSEATYESGFVIDKFPISRPNLTFSTLTVSNMSPEDSSIYLCSVEGGSQETQYFGPGTRLLVL.

The CDR3 loop is CASSPREYRGRNSPLHF. In DNA, the CDR3 is TGTGCCAGCAGCCCAAGGGAGTACAGGGGGCGTAATTCACCCCTCCACTTT. The J gene is TRBJ1-6, the V gene TRBV7-2; 9 nucleotides align to TRBD1. Germline loops: CDR1 SGHTA, CDR2 FQGNSA. The CDR3 runs to 17 residues. J was trimmed by 6 bases and V by 5 bases; bases with no gene match: 11.

The chain joins TRBV2 to TRBJ2-5; D call uncertain. CDR3 length equals 13 residues. V was pared by 8 bases and J by 1 base, with 11 bases between. CDR1 is SNHLY, CDR2 FYNNEI, per germline. The CDR3 sequence is CASEKYSQETQYF. CDR3 nucleotides: TGTGCCAGCGAAAAGTACTCCCAAGAGACCCAGTACTTC.

V usage is TRBV28 and J usage is TRBJ1-2; no reliable D call. Germline V gene data show CDR1 as MDHEN and CDR2 as SYDVKM. The CDR3 totals 15 residues. Trimming cost V 6 bases and J 0 bases, with 14 bases left between them. DNA for the CDR3: TGTGCCAGCAGCGAATTAGGCATATCTAACTATGGCTACACCTTC. Translated: CASSELGISNYGYTF.

This clone has only one observation. The chain is built from TRBV30 and TRBJ1-4; D is uncertain. The germline V and J ends were trimmed by 6 bases and 0 bases, with 8 bases remaining between them. Germline CDR1 GTSNPN, CDR2 SVGIG (reference sequence). This CDR3 is 13 amino acids long. CDR3 bases: TGTGCCTGCCGCTCGGCAACTAATGAAAAACTGTTTTTT. It is translated as CACRSATNEKLFF.

With respect to this clone: At one of its ends the junction is not consistent with the germline gene, which may arise from a read error. The chain employs TRBV7-2 and TRBJ2-5; TRBD1 might be the D (5 bases). The CDR3 contains 14 residues. From germline, CDR1 is SGHTA and CDR2 FQGNSA. Written as DNA, the CDR3 is TGTGCCAGCAGCTTTGGGGCCCGACCAGAGGCCCAGTACTTC. Translated: CASSFGARPEAQYF.

V and J are TRBV5-1 and TRBJ2-1, with TRBD2 matching over 8 bases. The germline gives CDR1 SGHRS, CDR2 YFSETQ. V lost 3 bases to trimming and J lost 8 bases; unmatched junction nucleotides: 16. The CDR3 covers 17 residues. CDR3 sequence: CASSSALTSAPVDEQFF. CDR3 DNA sequence: TGCGCCAGCAGCTCGGCCCTGACTAGCGCCCCAGTCGATGAGCAGTTCTTC.

This sequence joins TRBV10-3 and TRBJ1-2; no reliable D call. Germline values: CDR1 ENHRY, CDR2 SYGVKD. V was pared by 2 bases and J by 6 bases, with 16 bases between. The CDR3 runs to 15 residues. The CDR3 sequence: CAISEMEVRKDGYTF. The CDR3 nucleotides are TGTGCCATCAGTGAGATGGAGGTTAGGAAGGATGGCTACACCTTC.

The genes are TRBV9 and TRBJ2-1; the D gene is possibly TRBD1 (5 bases). CDR1 SGDLS and CDR2 YYNGEE come from the germline V gene. This CDR3 is built from 15 residues. Trimming took 2 bases from V and 8 from J, leaving 17 bases between them. This chain's CDR3 is CASSVQRDSFHEQFF. The CDR3 nucleotides are TGTGCCAGCAGCGTCCAAAGAGACAGTTTCCATGAGCAGTTCTTC.

In this sample, this clone turned up many times. This CDR3 is CASRATEFGELFF. The DNA of the CDR3 is TGCGCCAGCAGGGCGACAGAATTCGGGGAGCTGTTTTTT. The V gene is TRBV23-1, the J gene TRBJ2-2; a possible D gene is TRBD1 (5 bases). TRBV23-1 is an ORF; its function is uncertain. This CDR3 region has 13 residues. Trimming took 6 bases from V and 7 from J, leaving 12 bases between them.

There are a few counts of this clone. J is TRBJ2-7 and V is TRBV2; 7 positions agree with TRBD2. The J segment lost 2 bases and the V segment lost 4 bases, leaving 5 bases of the junction unmatched. The length of the CDR3 is 14 residues. CDR1 is SNHLY, CDR2 FYNNEI, per germline. CDR3 amino acids: CASSAERGAYEQYF. The CDR3 nucleotides read TGTGCCAGCAGTGCCGAACGGGGGGCCTACGAGCAGTACTTC.

This chain joins TRBV11-2 and TRBJ2-6; D call uncertain. This CDR3 has 13 residues. CDR1 is SGHAT, CDR2 FQNNGV, per germline. Trimming took 6 bases from V and 0 from J, leaving 3 bases between them. For the CDR3, the DNA is TGTGCCAGCAGGTTCTCTGGGGCCAACGTCCTGACTTTC. Amino acids: CASRFSGANVLTF.

This rearrangement joins TRBV4-2 to TRBJ2-7; D remains unclear. V lost 4 bases to trimming and J lost 1 base, with 23 bases between them. This CDR3 has 18 residues. Germline V CDR1 and CDR2: LGHNA, YNFKEQ. The CDR3 sequence: CASSLTIDVRDGSYEQYF. In DNA, the CDR3 is TGTGCCAGCAGCCTCACTATAGATGTACGCGACGGTTCCTACGAGCAGTACTTC.

The chain is built from TRBV5-1 and TRBJ1-5; D is undetermined. V lost 0 bases, J lost 5 bases, and 9 bases lay in between. Germline CDR1 SGHRS, CDR2 YFSETQ. The CDR3 length is 14 residues. Written as DNA, the CDR3 is TGCGCCAGCAGCTTGGCGTCGATGGATCAGCCCCAGCATTTT. It yields the protein CASSLASMDQPQHF.

The rearrangement uses TRBV2 and TRBJ2-7; the D gene is possibly TRBD1 (6 bases). V lost 8 bases and J 3 bases, leaving 23 bases between the germline ends. The CDR3 is made up of 16 amino acids. Germline CDR1 SNHLY, CDR2 FYNNEI. The CDR3 bases are TGTGCCAGCCTTTTCCAACCGGGACAAAATTTCTACGAGCAGTACTTC. It yields the protein CASLFQPGQNFYEQYF.

The chain uses TRBV4-1 and TRBJ1-4; 9 positions agree with TRBD1. This CDR3 spans 19 amino acids. Per germline, CDR1 MGHRA and CDR2 YSYEKL. The junction had 12 bases not matched to a gene; V was cut back by 0 bases and J by 4 bases. The CDR3 region has the DNA TGCGCCAGCAGCCAAGATCGGGACAGGGACCAGTTCTTTAATGAAAAACTGTTTTTT. Amino acid sequence: CASSQDRDRDQFFNEKLFF.

The rearrangement links TRBV7-6 to TRBJ2-2; the D gene is possibly TRBD1 (6 bases). Trimming removed 5 bases from V and 14 bases from J, with 18 bases in between. CDR3 length equals 13 residues. Per germline, CDR1 SGHVS and CDR2 FNYEAQ. CDR3 loop: CASSRSEAGVLFF. In DNA, the CDR3 is TGTGCCAGCAGCCGCAGCGAGGCAGGGGTACTGTTTTTT.

The chain employs TRBV10-3 and TRBJ2-1, with 8 bases aligning to TRBD1. This CDR3 has 16 amino acids. Germline CDR1 reads ENHRY; CDR2 reads SYGVKD. The J segment lost 9 bases and the V segment lost 5 bases, leaving 15 bases of the junction unmatched. CDR3 DNA: TGTGCCATCAGTCAAATACAGCCGAGTGACAGGGGTGAGCAGTTCTTC. It codes for CAISQIQPSDRGEQFF.

This rearrangement joins TRBV5-1 to TRBJ2-1, with D unresolved. Deletions cut 0 bases from V and 2 bases from J, with 6 bases between. CDR1 is SGHRS, CDR2 YFSETQ, per germline. The CDR3 is 14 residues long. The CDR3, as DNA: TGCGCCAGCAGCTTGGAAATCCCCTACAATGAGCAGTTCTTC. Amino acid sequence: CASSLEIPYNEQFF. The whole variable domain, filled in from reference TRBV5-1 and TRBJ2-1, reads KAGVTQTPRYLIKTRGQQVTLSCSPISGHRSVSWYQQTPGQGLQFLFEYFSETQRNKGNFPGRFSGRQFSNSRSEMNVSTLELGDSALYLCASSLEIPYNEQFFGPGTRLTVL.

The CDR3 DNA sequence: TGTGCCAGCAGTTACTCACAGGCGGTTGACACTGAAGCTTTCTTT. Amino acid sequence: CASSYSQAVDTEAFF. This chain joins TRBV6-5 and TRBJ1-1, with D perhaps TRBD1 (5 bases). V was pared by 0 bases and J by 3 bases, with 11 bases between. Looked up from germline, CDR1 is MNHEY and CDR2 is SVGAGI. The CDR3 has 15 residues.

This clone came up once. This chain uses TRBV6-5 with TRBJ1-4, with 8 bases lining up with TRBD1. The germline CDR1 and CDR2 sequences are MNHEY and SVGAGI. The CDR3 loop spans 15 amino acids. The V gene end was trimmed by 4 bases and the J gene end by 7 bases; junction bases not matched to a gene: 8. CDR3 loop: CASSSHRGGSEKLFF. CDR3 DNA sequence: TGTGCCAGCAGTTCACACAGGGGGGGTAGTGAAAAACTGTTTTTT.